This is a list of T cell receptor beta chains from one sample in a study of T cell repertoires in cytomegalovirus infection. Via MiXCR, TCRdb re-called the reads, giving one row per CDR3 protein. The sample includes approximately 110,000 distinct CDR3 sequences, over 30% seen only once; the top ten take roughly 58%. Antigen specificity for these receptors is unknown. The sequenced sample was CD8+ T cells from cultured PBMCs, obtained from culture after CMV antigen stimulation. The receptor source for this set is a human donor in good health (CMV status not recorded). Some clones in this sample may be carry-over from other donors' samples. CDR3s include the opening cysteine and the closing phenylalanine or tryptophan. Each record gives: clone size, V gene, J gene, D gene, CDR3 DNA, CDR3 protein. A D gene is named only where the DNA matches it firmly. For some rows the clone size is stated as once, few or many, or as a class when expanded; others skip it.

abundance: -
v_gene: TRBV5-6
j_gene: TRBJ1-5
d_gene: -
CDR3nt: TGTGCCAGCAGCTTCATGGGCAATCAGCCCCAGCATTTT
CDR3aa: CASSFMGNQPQHF

abundance: -
v_gene: TRBV12-3/TRBV12-4
j_gene: TRBJ1-1
d_gene: -
CDR3nt: TGTGCCAGCGGAAGGAGGACTGAAGCTTTCTTT
CDR3aa: CASGRRTEAFF

abundance: -
v_gene: TRBV7-6
j_gene: TRBJ2-6
d_gene: -
CDR3nt: TGTGCCAGCAGCCACGAAATTCAGGAGAGATCTGGGGCCAACGTCCTGACTTTC
CDR3aa: CASSHEIQERSGANVLTF

abundance: -
v_gene: TRBV14
j_gene: TRBJ2-7
d_gene: -
CDR3nt: TGTGCCAGCAGCCACACTGCGGGGCTGAGCTCCTACGAGCAGTACTTC
CDR3aa: CASSHTAGLSSYEQYF

abundance: -
v_gene: TRBV19
j_gene: TRBJ2-2
d_gene: -
CDR3nt: TGTGCCAGTGCGGACCCGAACACCGGGGAGCTGTTTTTT
CDR3aa: CASADPNTGELFF

abundance: -
v_gene: TRBV5-6
j_gene: TRBJ2-1
d_gene: -
CDR3nt: TGTGCCAGCAGCCCCAGGGTCCCATACAATGAGCAGTTCTTC
CDR3aa: CASSPRVPYNEQFF

abundance: few
v_gene: TRBV19
j_gene: TRBJ2-3
d_gene: TRBD2
CDR3nt: TGTGCCAGTAAGACCGGGGGGTCTAGCACAGATACGCAGTATTTT
CDR3aa: CASKTGGSSTDTQYF

abundance: -
v_gene: TRBV7-9
j_gene: TRBJ1-4
d_gene: -
CDR3nt: TGTGCCAGCAGCTTAGTAACCAGGGTTAATGAAAAACTGTTTTTT
CDR3aa: CASSLVTRVNEKLFF

abundance: few
v_gene: TRBV6-6
j_gene: TRBJ2-6
d_gene: -
CDR3nt: TGTGCCAGCAGTTACTCGTTCGCAGGGCTATCTGGGGCCAACGTCCTGACTTTC
CDR3aa: CASSYSFAGLSGANVLTF

abundance: -
v_gene: TRBV7-9
j_gene: TRBJ1-1
d_gene: -
CDR3nt: TGTGCCAGCAGCCCAGGGGTCCTGAACACTGAAGCTTTCTTT
CDR3aa: CASSPGVLNTEAFF